Listed here are 25 T cell receptor beta chains from one sample, sequenced in a study of shared clonotypes between healthy human individuals. The method was immunoSEQ multiplex PCR; TCRdb's version includes in-frame clones alone and lacks a portion of them. The sample records under 850,000 clones, about 91% being singletons. Naive CD8 cells comprised CD45RO-negative, CCR7-positively selected cells, excluding terminally differentiated effector memory CD45RA+ cells. The specimen sequenced was naive CD8+ T cells sorted from blood. Receptor source: a man under 40 in good health.

The chain links TRBV29-1 to TRBJ2-7; 10 bases are a match to TRBD2. Germline V gene lookup returns CDR1 SQVTM and CDR2 ANQGSEA. The trim removed 5 bases at V and 4 bases at J, leaving 2 bases unmatched. This CDR3 has 12 amino acids. This CDR3 reads CSVKLAGYEQYF. CDR3 nucleotides: TGCAGCGTTAAACTAGCGGGGTACGAGCAGTACTTC.

In the case of this clone: Other DNA sequences in the same sample also yield this CDR3. The chain combines TRBV28 with TRBJ2-7; weak D call: TRBD2 (6 bases). The CDR3 consists of 13 residues. The germline gives CDR1 MDHEN, CDR2 SYDVKM. V dropped 3 bases and J dropped 2 bases, with 8 bases sitting between them. As DNA, the CDR3 is TGTGCCAGCAGTTTTTCGGGAGCCTACGAGCAGTACTTC. This translates into CASSFSGAYEQYF. The whole variable domain, remainder taken from reference TRBV28 and TRBJ2-7, is DVKVTQSSRYLVKRTGEKVFLECVQDMDHENMFWYRQDPGLGLRLIYFSYDVKMKEKGDIPEGYSVSREKKERFSLILESASTNQTSMYLCASSFSGAYEQYFGPGTRLTVT.

The V call is TRBV27, the J call TRBJ2-7; D is unresolved. The CDR3 consists of 13 residues. V gave up 4 bases and J gave up 0 bases, with 7 bases separating them. Germline loops: CDR1 MNHEY, CDR2 SMNVEV (reference sequence). CDR3 in amino acids: CASSSAISYEQYF. Here the CDR3 DNA reads TGTGCCAGCAGTTCCGCAATCTCCTACGAGCAGTACTTC.

This clone was seen at least ten times. The chain couples TRBV12-5 to TRBJ2-1, with 9 bases fitting TRBD1. Germline trimming cut 6 bases from V and 4 bases from J; bases unmatched to any gene: 13. The CDR3 length is 17 residues. Germline CDR1 LGHNT, CDR2 FRNRAP. The CDR3 loop reads CASGRHPGQGLYNEQFF. The CDR3 DNA reads TGTGCTAGTGGCCGACACCCGGGACAGGGTTTATACAATGAGCAGTTCTTC.

This clone showed up just once. The sample has other DNA sequences that encode this CDR3 too. This chain uses TRBV15 with TRBJ1-1; D unresolved. From germline, CDR1 is LNHNV and CDR2 YYDKDF (reference sequence). The CDR3 runs 11 residues. The V and J ends lost 9 bases and 4 bases respectively, with 9 bases between them. The CDR3 DNA follows: TGTGCCACTTCCTTGGGCACTGAAGCTTTCTTT. It yields the protein CATSLGTEAFF.

The rearrangement joins TRBV12-5 to TRBJ2-1, with 11 bases identical to TRBD2. Germline CDR1 LGHNT, CDR2 FRNRAP. V gave up 0 bases and J gave up 7 bases; unmatched junction bases: 2. The CDR3 totals 15 residues. CDR3: CASGLVTSGINEQFF. In DNA, the CDR3 is TGTGCTAGTGGTTTGGTGACTAGCGGGATTAATGAGCAGTTCTTC.

The rearrangement links TRBV7-6 to TRBJ2-7, with TRBD2 matching 8 bases. The CDR3 loop spans 15 amino acids. Unmatched junction bases numbered 8, after V lost 5 bases and J lost 2 bases. Germline V gives CDR1 SGHVS, CDR2 FNYEAQ. In DNA form, the CDR3 reads TGTGCCAGCAGCCCGGGGGTAGCGGGGACCTACGAGCAGTACTTC. This translates into CASSPGVAGTYEQYF.

This clone appeared a single time. The genes are TRBV4-1 and TRBJ1-1, with 7 bases matching TRBD1. The germline gives CDR1 MGHRA, CDR2 YSYEKL. The CDR3 length is 17 residues. Trimming cost V 1 base and J 4 bases; bases outside gene matches: 12. CDR3 sequence (DNA): TGCGCCAGCAGCCAAGGGCCCCTGGGGACAGTTTCCACTGAAGCTTTCTTT. It specifies CASSQGPLGTVSTEAFF.

The chain has TRBV5-1 and TRBJ2-7; D might be TRBD2 (5 bases). Looked up from germline, CDR1 is SGHRS and CDR2 is YFSETQ. V was trimmed by 2 bases and J by 0 bases, leaving 12 bases between them. This CDR3 has 15 residues. CDR3 nucleotide sequence: TGCGCCAGCAGCTTAGAGGGCCCAGGCTCCTACGAGCAGTACTTC. This codes for CASSLEGPGSYEQYF.

The rearrangement joins TRBV7-9 to TRBJ2-4; TRBD2 agrees at 12 bases. J gave up 6 bases and V 5 bases, and 8 bases lay outside the gene matches. The length of the CDR3 is 16 residues. Looked up from germline, CDR1 is SEHNR and CDR2 is FQNEAQ (reference sequence). This chain's CDR3 is CASSQTSGSRLNIQYF. Here the CDR3 DNA reads TGTGCCAGCAGCCAGACTAGCGGGAGTAGGTTAAACATTCAGTACTTC.

This chain uses TRBV30 with TRBJ2-1; 13 bases align to TRBD2. The V and J ends lost 4 bases and 6 bases, in that order; junction bases with no gene match: 6. This CDR3 has 15 amino acids. The germline V gene encodes CDR1 GTSNPN and CDR2 SVGIG (reference sequence). The chain's CDR3 is CAWNLGLAGRNEQFF. The DNA for the CDR3 is TGTGCCTGGAACCTGGGACTAGCGGGACGCAATGAGCAGTTCTTC.

This clone was seen just once. The junction and the germline gene differ at one end; a read error may be behind it. This chain uses TRBV6-1 with TRBJ1-2; 7 bases line up with TRBD1. Germline V gene lookup returns CDR1 MNHNS and CDR2 SASEGT. This CDR3 spans 12 amino acids. In DNA, the CDR3 is TGTGCCAGCAGTGACCCCCTTCGGGACAGAAACTTC. It specifies CASSDPLRDRNF.

The rearrangement joins TRBV18 to TRBJ1-1; D gene uncertain. With 0 bases removed from V and 0 bases from J, the gap between germline ends came to 5 bases. Germline CDR1 KGHSH, CDR2 LQKENI. The CDR3 has 14 amino acids. This CDR3 is CASSPPDMNTEAFF. As DNA, the CDR3 is TGTGCCAGCTCACCACCAGATATGAACACTGAAGCTTTCTTT.

The chain joins TRBV27 to TRBJ2-3, with no clear D. This CDR3 contains 15 residues. Germline loops: CDR1 MNHEY, CDR2 SMNVEV (reference sequence). Trimming cost V 8 bases and J 6 bases, with 21 bases left between them. The CDR3 reads CASGKRVPKSDTQYF. CDR3 nucleotide sequence: TGTGCCAGCGGAAAACGGGTCCCAAAATCCGATACGCAGTATTTT.

The chain employs TRBV5-5 and TRBJ1-1, with 8 bases fitting TRBD1. The germline V gene encodes CDR1 SGHKS and CDR2 YYEKEE (reference sequence). The CDR3 extends over 16 amino acids. J was trimmed by 2 bases and V by 1 base; bases with no gene match: 7. The CDR3 DNA sequence: TGTGCCAGCAGCTTGTGGCCCAGGGGGCGCAACACTGAAGCTTTCTTT. This gives the protein CASSLWPRGRNTEAFF.

This clone appeared once. The chain is built from TRBV27 and TRBJ2-1; TRBD1 matches 7 bases. The CDR3 totals 14 residues. Germline V gives CDR1 MNHEY, CDR2 SMNVEV (reference sequence). V was pared by 11 bases and J by 8 bases, with 15 bases of the junction left unmatched. The CDR3 spells CAAGETGFFHEQFF. CDR3 nucleotide sequence: TGTGCCGCAGGGGAGACAGGGTTTTTCCATGAGCAGTTCTTC.

The chain has TRBV5-1 and TRBJ2-1; 9 nucleotides agree with TRBD2. Germline V gene sequence: CDR1 SGHRS, CDR2 YFSETQ. J was trimmed by 8 bases and V by 5 bases; bases with no gene match: 8. The CDR3 loop spans 14 amino acids. Here the CDR3 reads CASSGGRAVYEQFF. CDR3 nucleotide sequence: TGCGCCAGCAGTGGCGGGAGGGCGGTATATGAGCAGTTCTTC.

The gene calls are TRBV7-9 and TRBJ2-7; D not resolved. CDR1 is SEHNR and CDR2 is FQNEAQ in the germline V gene (reference sequence). The V gene lost 6 bases and the J gene lost 6 bases, with 12 bases spanning the gap. This CDR3 region has 12 residues. In DNA, the CDR3 is TGTGCCAGCAGTGGGTTCAGGTTCGAGCAGTACTTC. Protein product: CASSGFRFEQYF.

The chain joins TRBV7-9 to TRBJ2-1; maybe TRBD2 (5 bases). Trimming removed 2 bases from V and 9 bases from J, with 17 bases in between. CDR1 is SEHNR, CDR2 FQNEAQ, per germline (reference sequence). The CDR3 runs to 15 residues. CDR3 in amino acids: CASSLSQPGRGEQFF. CDR3 DNA: TGTGCCAGCAGCTTATCTCAGCCGGGAAGAGGTGAGCAGTTCTTC.

The V call is TRBV29-1, the J call TRBJ1-1; D gene unclear. The V gene's germline CDR1 is SQVTM and CDR2 ANQGSEA. Trimming removed 6 bases from V and 0 bases from J, with 14 bases in between. The CDR3 is made up of 14 amino acids. The CDR3 DNA sequence: TGCAGCGTGGATATAGGACCTTTGAACACTGAAGCTTTCTTT. Translation gives CSVDIGPLNTEAFF.

The chain joins TRBV27 to TRBJ1-1; D gene unclear. CDR1 is MNHEY and CDR2 is SMNVEV in the germline V gene (reference sequence). The CDR3 loop spans 14 amino acids. Deletions cut 5 bases from V and 2 bases from J, with 12 bases between. The CDR3 protein is CASSPPSANTEAFF. The CDR3 DNA sequence: TGTGCCAGCAGTCCCCCGTCAGCAAACACTGAAGCTTTCTTT.

The chain uses TRBV5-1 and TRBJ2-2; D gene ambiguous. Trimming cost V 2 bases and J 0 bases, with 5 bases left between them. The CDR3 consists of 14 residues. The germline CDR1 and CDR2 sequences are SGHRS and YFSETQ. The CDR3 here is CASSFRSNTGELFF. CDR3 in DNA: TGCGCCAGCAGCTTTCGATCGAACACCGGGGAGCTGTTTTTT.

The chain recombines TRBV6-1 with TRBJ1-2; D is unresolved. V dropped 4 bases and J dropped 0 bases, with 18 bases sitting between them. CDR3 length: 17 amino acids. Germline CDR1 is MNHNS and CDR2 is SASEGT. The CDR3 nucleotides are TGTGCCAGCAGTGTACTAATAGAGGCAGCATCTAACTATGGCTACACCTTC. As protein: CASSVLIEAASNYGYTF.

The chain joins TRBV14 to TRBJ1-3, with D possibly matching TRBD1 (5 bases). The CDR3 extends over 16 amino acids. V was cut by 3 bases and J by 4 bases, with 16 bases left in between. From germline, CDR1 is SGHDN and CDR2 FVKESK. This CDR3 is CASSQDTGENGNTIYF. The CDR3 bases are TGTGCCAGCAGCCAGGACACAGGAGAGAACGGAAACACCATATATTTT.

The chain is built from TRBV19 and TRBJ2-7; D gene uncertain. The V and J ends lost 3 bases and 5 bases respectively, with 14 bases between them. Germline CDR1 reads LNHDA; CDR2 reads SQIVND (reference sequence). The CDR3 length is 14 residues. CDR3 in amino acids: CASSILSGPDEQYF. CDR3 in DNA: TGTGCCAGTAGTATCCTCTCGGGTCCGGACGAGCAGTACTTC.